Listed here are 14 T cell receptor beta chains from one sample, sequenced in a study of T cell changes during pregnancy in multiple sclerosis. Measured with immunoSEQ multiplex PCR; TCRdb has only the in-frame clones, and not every one. The profile shows about 96,000 clones, over 80% of them singletons. Sequenced material: peripheral blood, taken in the first trimester of pregnancy. These receptors all come from a female donor with multiple sclerosis, enrolled in a pregnancy study.

The gene calls are TRBV19 and TRBJ1-2; D call uncertain. The V gene's germline CDR1 is LNHDA and CDR2 SQIVND (reference sequence). Trimming took 0 bases from V and 6 from J, leaving 11 bases between them. The CDR3 is 14 residues long. The CDR3 nucleotides read TGTGCCAGTAGTATAGATGGGAGGGTCCATGGCTACACCTTC. This translates into CASSIDGRVHGYTF.

J is TRBJ2-7 and V is TRBV6-6, with 10 bases aligning to TRBD2. Germline V gene sequence: CDR1 MNHNY, CDR2 SVGAGI (reference sequence). Germline trimming cut 0 bases from V and 4 bases from J; bases unmatched to any gene: 6. The CDR3 extends over 16 amino acids. CDR3 in DNA: TGTGCCAGCAGTTACTCTCTAGCGGGAGCCAATTACGAGCAGTACTTC. It yields the protein CASSYSLAGANYEQYF.

The V call is TRBV7-2, the J call TRBJ2-3, with TRBD1 identical over 7 bases. This CDR3 region has 14 residues. The germline CDR1 and CDR2 sequences are SGHTA and FQGNSA. Trimming at V came to 1 base and at J to 5 bases, leaving 3 bases not matched to a gene. The CDR3 loop is CASSLDRGKDTQYF. CDR3 sequence (DNA): TGTGCCAGCAGCTTAGACAGGGGCAAAGATACGCAGTATTTT.

V is TRBV10-3 and J is TRBJ2-3, with no clear D. The CDR3 runs 12 residues. Germline V gives CDR1 ENHRY, CDR2 SYGVKD. The ends were cut back, 5 bases at V and 3 bases at J, with 6 bases in the middle. CDR3 DNA sequence: TGTGCCATCAGTCCAGCGACAGATACGCAGTATTTT. Translation gives CAISPATDTQYF.

DNA of the CDR3: TGTGCCAGCAGTCCCGATAGCTCCGGATATGGTGAGCAGTTCTTC. This translates into CASSPDSSGYGEQFF. The chain has TRBV6-5 and TRBJ2-1; D is uncertain. Germline V gene sequence: CDR1 MNHEY, CDR2 SVGAGI. The CDR3 loop spans 15 amino acids. Trimming removed 5 bases from V and 9 bases from J, with 20 bases in between.

This clone has only a few counts. The chain recombines TRBV6-6 with TRBJ2-1; 9 positions match TRBD2. Germline CDR1 MNHNY, CDR2 SVGAGI (reference sequence). The CDR3 totals 14 residues. Trimming removed 5 bases from V and 7 bases from J; junction bases left unmatched: 6. This chain's CDR3 is CASSVAGDVNEQFF. As DNA, the CDR3 is TGTGCCAGCAGTGTAGCGGGAGATGTAAATGAGCAGTTCTTC.

The chain has TRBV4-1 and TRBJ2-7; no clear D. Per the germline V gene, CDR1 is MGHRA and CDR2 is YSYEKL. V dropped 4 bases and J dropped 2 bases, with 12 bases sitting between them. This CDR3 has 14 amino acids. CDR3 DNA: TGCGCCAGCAGCCCCCCAGCGCCACCCTACGAGCAGTACTTC. Translating it yields CASSPPAPPYEQYF.

J is TRBJ2-5 and V is TRBV9, with 8 positions matching TRBD2. Trimming took 3 bases from V and 1 from J; bases not matched to a gene: 5. CDR1 SGDLS and CDR2 YYNGEE come from the germline V gene. CDR3 length: 15 residues. The CDR3 nucleotides are TGTGCCAGCAGCGGGACTAGCCCTACCCAAGAGACCCAGTACTTC. This encodes CASSGTSPTQETQYF.

The chain carries TRBV5-6 and TRBJ2-7, with D maybe TRBD1 (6 bases). This CDR3 has 14 residues. Germline V gene sequence: CDR1 SGHDT, CDR2 YYEEEE. Trimming pared 6 bases from V and 3 bases from J, leaving 16 bases between. CDR3 sequence: CASTHIGGSYEQYF. The CDR3 DNA is TGTGCCAGCACCCACATAGGGGGAAGCTACGAGCAGTACTTC.

The table lists this clone with a count of one. The V and J genes are TRBV27 and TRBJ1-2; 9 bases fit TRBD1. The CDR3 contains 14 residues. The trim removed 7 bases at V and 8 bases at J, leaving 11 bases unmatched. Per germline, CDR1 MNHEY and CDR2 SMNVEV (reference sequence). CDR3 sequence reads: CASKATGGARGYTF. Here the CDR3 DNA reads TGTGCCAGCAAGGCTACAGGGGGCGCACGGGGCTACACCTTC.

The gene calls are TRBV10-3 and TRBJ2-3; possible D gene TRBD2, 6 bases. Trimming pared 4 bases from V and 0 bases from J, leaving 14 bases between. Germline V gene data show CDR1 as ENHRY and CDR2 as SYGVKD. CDR3 size: 16 residues. CDR3: CAISGLGGKSTDTQYF. CDR3 sequence (DNA): TGTGCCATCAGTGGCCTGGGCGGGAAGAGCACAGATACGCAGTATTTT.

The chain recombines TRBV2 with TRBJ1-2, with 8 nucleotides matching TRBD1. CDR1 and CDR2 (germline): SNHLY, FYNNEI. The trim removed 4 bases at V and 4 bases at J, leaving 5 bases unmatched. The CDR3 length is 14 residues. This CDR3 is CASSAGQGSYGYTF. CDR3 nucleotides: TGTGCCAGCAGTGCTGGACAGGGAAGCTATGGCTACACCTTC.

This clone has only a few counts. The chain couples TRBV18 to TRBJ2-5, with 11 nucleotides matching TRBD1. The CDR3 consists of 16 residues. The junction had 7 bases not matched to a gene; V was cut back by 1 base and J by 6 bases. Looked up from germline, CDR1 is KGHSH and CDR2 is LQKENI. CDR3 residues: CASSPQGQGAMKTQYF. The DNA of the CDR3 is TGTGCCAGCTCACCACAAGGACAGGGGGCGATGAAGACCCAGTACTTC.

The chain recombines TRBV12-5 with TRBJ2-1; TRBD2 agrees at 8 bases. V was pared by 5 bases and J by 4 bases, with 10 bases of the junction left unmatched. The germline gives CDR1 LGHNT, CDR2 FRNRAP. CDR3 length: 16 amino acids. The CDR3 protein is CASGPQEREYYNEQFF. The CDR3 bases are TGTGCTAGTGGTCCCCAAGAGCGGGAGTATTACAATGAGCAGTTCTTC.